This TCR beta chain was retrieved from a study of blood T cells in healthy people across ages (dated by TCRdb to between 2014 and 2017). About the study as a whole: Template switching captured roughly one uniquely barcoded TCR beta cDNA molecule per two T cells in model experiments. Using deep sequencing normalized with unique cDNA molecular identifiers, the study measured how TCR beta repertoire diversity changes with age. Donors were grouped into four age groups: young (average roughly 17 years), middle-aged (roughly 38), aged (approximately 58) and long-lived (around 80). The study analyzed two additional independent replicas of 1 million unique cDNA reads from the same blood draw for two donors, one aged 18 to 30 and one aged 80 or older.

Points the paper makes about the study in general: The percentage of naive T cells measured by flow cytometry correlated strongly with observed TCR beta diversity. As age increased, observed TCR beta diversity per million T cells dropped in a roughly linear way, and a significant reduction was already evident by age approximately 40. Estimates of total diversity based on one million sequenced T cells were regarded as lower bounds and as underestimates. The long-lived group showed more naive CD4+ T cells, fewer expanded clones and increased TCR diversity than the aged group, suggesting age selection. Because the CMV infection status of the donors was unknown, age-related changes in expanded clonotypes may potentially have been confounded. Because profiling used bulk unsorted PBMCs, naive and antigen-experienced compartments could not be compared conclusively.

Donors were 30 to 45 systemically healthy Caucasian individuals from Russia aged roughly 6 to 90 years. About 9.1 milliliters of peripheral blood were collected from each donor into EDTA-treated Vacutainer tubes. Ficoll-Paque density-gradient centrifugation was used to isolate PBMCs, with at least 7 million per sample. Total RNA, at least 6 micrograms per sample, was extracted from PBMCs with Trizol reagent. For every donor, an aliquot of PBMCs went through flow cytometry to measure the percentages of naive CD45RAhigh/CD27high T cells. The sample holds many counts of this clonotype. Its antigen is not yet known. No base qualities exist here, and no much larger clone lies one base off it. Spanning cysteine to phenylalanine, the CDR3 consists of 15 amino acids. The retained sequence is limited to the CDR3, 45 bases, with the frame set at the first base. V gives up 2 bases and J gives up 7 bases, and the segment between their germline ends measures 15 bases. CDR1 and CDR2 are drawn from the germline V gene (reference sequence): MNHEY, SMNVEV.

Libraries were constructed by 5' RACE. The sample was run on an Illumina HiSeq 2500. A second roughly 6 to 12 cycle PCR used a sample-barcoded 5' primer and a J-beta primer mix. A template-switch 5' adaptor carrying 12 random nucleotides introduced a unique molecular identifier onto each TCR beta cDNA molecule. Each sample yielded at least 3 million CDR3-containing paired-end reads. First-strand cDNA was synthesized from all RNA with the Mint cDNA synthesis kit, primed by a TRBC-specific oligonucleotide. All cDNA was treated with uracil-DNA glycosylase and then went through a first 18-cycle PCR with the universal primers M1SS and BC2_uni_R. On the study's bioinformatics: For normalization, 1 million high-quality reads were randomly selected from each sample, with every read carrying a distinct molecular identifier. Reads sharing molecular identifiers were discarded rather than binned into consensus sequences. CDR3 identification, clonotype clustering and error correction used MiTCR with a Q25 quality threshold and the strictest error-elimination algorithm. Lower-bound total TCR beta diversity was estimated with a nonparametric unseen species model using Euler transformation. TCRdb handled the public reads itself, with Q25 trimming in fastp and clone calling in MiXCR, and kept productive beta chains. Identical CDR3 proteins give one entry, which carries the most common genes and DNA. TCRdb, not the original authors, processed these V and J calls. Here the sample has 750,000 to 950,000 distinct CDR3 sequences; 25% to 35% occur a single time. 10% to 13% of the sample lies in the top ten.

Another study also made use of these data, one on T cells of mothers and their children. As that second paper reports: The donors were nine systemically healthy Caucasian individuals, made up of three mothers and their six children. cDNA synthesis used all of the extracted RNA, with around 1.5 ug of RNA in each 15 ul reaction. In the second PCR, the M1S primer added sample barcodes and 2-4 random nucleotides. Over 8 million TCR beta CDR3 reads came from each mother, compared with about 3 million reads from each child. TCR recombination output is similarly shaped by thymic selection in related and unrelated pairs, with a minor effect exerted by inherited differences. Normalized repertoire overlap was always slightly but never significantly higher in related than unrelated mother-child pairs. With a sensitivity of approximately 100 clones per million clonotypes, no persistent microchimeric T cell clones were detected. The study used deep NGS to compare TCR beta repertoires of mothers and children, seeking features distinguishing related mother-child pairs from unrelated individuals. Mothers averaged roughly 36 +/- 4 years of age and children averaged around 10 +/- 4 years. After adapter ligation was performed with NEBNext reagents, the libraries were sequenced on an Illumina HiSeq 2000 with 100+100 nt paired-end reads. Mother and child libraries were prepared a month apart and sequenced in separate runs to prevent cross-contamination. Between roughly 500,000 and 2,100,000 distinct TCR beta clonotypes were identified per donor. Naive TCR beta clonotypes were estimated from low-frequency clonotypes matched to each donor's FACS-determined naive share, without sorting.

Sequencing was carried out using blood. Rearrangement joined TRBV27 to TRBJ2-1; the D segment cannot be called with confidence. This clonotype originated in a woman between 40 and 55 years old in good health. The DNA reads TGTGCCAGCAGTTTAACTTGGGCCCAAGCGAATGAGCAGTTCTTC. This gives the protein CASSLTWAQANEQFF.